This entry lists 2 T cell receptor beta chains sequenced from one sample in a study of T cells in localized non-small cell lung cancer. Only in-frame clones appear in the TCRdb table, and some are missing; sequencing was by immunoSEQ multiplex PCR. The repertoire holds over 30,000 clones, 75% to 90% seen once, with around 2.9% in the top ten. The sequenced sample was peripheral blood, obtained before any cancer treatment. The receptors here all came from a woman aged 40-70 years with stage I lung adenocarcinoma.

The sample holds a few counts of this clone. The chain links TRBV5-1 to TRBJ2-7, with a possible D match to TRBD2 (5 bases). Germline CDR1 reads SGHRS; CDR2 reads YFSETQ. The CDR3 has 17 amino acids. Trimming left V 1 base short and J 2 bases short, with 19 bases between. CDR3 loop: CASSLFGERARAYEQYF. Written as DNA, the CDR3 is TGCGCCAGCAGCTTGTTCGGGGAACGGGCGAGAGCCTACGAGCAGTACTTC. Using reference TRBV5-1 and TRBJ2-7 for the parts outside the CDR3, the full variable domain is KAGVTQTPRYLIKTRGQQVTLSCSPISGHRSVSWYQQTPGQGLQFLFEYFSETQRNKGNFPGRFSGRQFSNSRSEMNVSTLELGDSALYLCASSLFGERARAYEQYFGPGTRLTVT.

CDR3 DNA: TGTGCCAGCAGCTTGTATGGGCGGACAGGGGGCGTAAAACTGTTTTTT. Translation: CASSLYGRTGGVKLFF. This chain joins TRBV5-8 and TRBJ1-4; TRBD1 agrees at 11 bases. V lost 1 base and J lost 10; bases outside the gene matches: 9. Looked up from germline, CDR1 is SGHTS and CDR2 is YDEGEE. The CDR3 is made up of 16 amino acids.